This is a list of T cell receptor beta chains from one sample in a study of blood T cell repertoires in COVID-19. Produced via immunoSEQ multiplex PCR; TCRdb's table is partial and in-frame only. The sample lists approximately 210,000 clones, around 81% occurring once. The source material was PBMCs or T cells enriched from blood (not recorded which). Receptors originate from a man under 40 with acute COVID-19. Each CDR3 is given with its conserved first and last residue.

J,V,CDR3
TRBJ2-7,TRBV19,CASSNRQESSYEQYF
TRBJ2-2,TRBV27,CASSFGGAELFF
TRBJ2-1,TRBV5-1,CASSLGLVNEQFF
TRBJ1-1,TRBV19,CASSSFSLGDSEAFF
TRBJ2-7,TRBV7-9,CASSEVLRSDEQYF
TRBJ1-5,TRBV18,CASSTEQVSNQPQHF
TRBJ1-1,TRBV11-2,CASSLAPNTEAFF
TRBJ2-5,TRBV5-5,CASSAQGGETQYF
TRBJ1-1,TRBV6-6,CASSYLTGSTEAFF
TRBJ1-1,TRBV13,CASSAGGGANTEAFF
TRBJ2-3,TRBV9,CASSVSADTQYF
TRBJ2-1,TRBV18,CASSPLAGAYNEQFF
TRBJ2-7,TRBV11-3,CASSLEGGTPYEQYF
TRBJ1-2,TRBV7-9,CASSRTANYGYTF
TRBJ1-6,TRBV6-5,CASSSLYNSPLHF
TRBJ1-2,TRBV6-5,CASLTLSGGYTF
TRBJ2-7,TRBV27,CASSFRSSYEQYF
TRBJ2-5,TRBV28,CASRLAGGGSQETQYF
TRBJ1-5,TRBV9,CASSERGGSNQPQHF
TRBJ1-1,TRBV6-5,CASSYKAGSPGGAFF
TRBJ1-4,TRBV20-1,CSASSVRTNEKLFF
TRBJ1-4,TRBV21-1,CASIQRMGQATNEKLFF
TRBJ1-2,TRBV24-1,CATSDPTVIYGYTF
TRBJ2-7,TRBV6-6,CASRSTVAGESYEQYF
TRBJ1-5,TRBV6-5,CASSYPSKGINQPQHF
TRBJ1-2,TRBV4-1,CASSQGRTGIGYTF
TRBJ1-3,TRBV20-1,CSASQGGASGNTIYF
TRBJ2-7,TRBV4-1,CASSQGPGKNEQYF
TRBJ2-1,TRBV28,CASGIFSSPVWSTRNNEQFF
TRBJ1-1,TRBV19,CASSPDRGAEAFF
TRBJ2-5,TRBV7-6,CASSHKGGVRETQYF
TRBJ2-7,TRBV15,CATSRDPSASYEQYF